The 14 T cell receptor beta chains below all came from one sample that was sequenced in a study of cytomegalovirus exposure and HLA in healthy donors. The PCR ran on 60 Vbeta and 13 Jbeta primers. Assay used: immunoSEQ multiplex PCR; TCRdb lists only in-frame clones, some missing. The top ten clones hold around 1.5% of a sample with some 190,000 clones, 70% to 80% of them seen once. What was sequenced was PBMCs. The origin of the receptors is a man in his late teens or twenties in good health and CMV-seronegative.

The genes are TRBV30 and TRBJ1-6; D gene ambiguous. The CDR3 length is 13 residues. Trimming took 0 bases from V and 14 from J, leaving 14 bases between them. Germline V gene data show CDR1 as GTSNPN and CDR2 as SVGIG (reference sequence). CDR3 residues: CAWSVQMGGALHF. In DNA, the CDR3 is TGTGCCTGGAGTGTACAAATGGGAGGAGCCCTCCACTTT.

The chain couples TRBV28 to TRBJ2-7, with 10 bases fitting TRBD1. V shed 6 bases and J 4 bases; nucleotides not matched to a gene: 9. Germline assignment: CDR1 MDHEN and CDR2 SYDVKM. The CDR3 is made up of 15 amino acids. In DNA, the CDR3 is TGTGCCAGCAGACCCCTCCGGGACAGGGGTTACGAGCAGTACTTC. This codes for CASRPLRDRGYEQYF.

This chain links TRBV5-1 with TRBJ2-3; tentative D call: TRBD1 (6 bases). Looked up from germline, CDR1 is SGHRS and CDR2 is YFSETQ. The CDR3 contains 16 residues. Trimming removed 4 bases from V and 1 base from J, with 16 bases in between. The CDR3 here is CASSPWNRARTDTQYF. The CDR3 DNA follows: TGCGCCAGCAGCCCTTGGAACAGGGCGCGCACAGATACGCAGTATTTT.

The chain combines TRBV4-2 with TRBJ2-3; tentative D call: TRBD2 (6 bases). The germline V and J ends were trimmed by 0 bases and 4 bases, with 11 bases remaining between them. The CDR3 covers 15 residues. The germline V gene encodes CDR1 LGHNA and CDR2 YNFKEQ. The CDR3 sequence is CASSQESWGADTQYF. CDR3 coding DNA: TGTGCCAGCAGCCAAGAAAGCTGGGGGGCAGATACGCAGTATTTT.

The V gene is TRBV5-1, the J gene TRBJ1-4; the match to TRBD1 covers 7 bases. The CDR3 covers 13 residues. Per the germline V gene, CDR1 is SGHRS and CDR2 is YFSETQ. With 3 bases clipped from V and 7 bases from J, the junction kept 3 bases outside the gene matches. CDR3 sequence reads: CASSSTGSEKLFF. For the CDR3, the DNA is TGCGCCAGCAGCTCGACAGGGAGTGAAAAACTGTTTTTT. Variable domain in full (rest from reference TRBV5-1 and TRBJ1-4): KAGVTQTPRYLIKTRGQQVTLSCSPISGHRSVSWYQQTPGQGLQFLFEYFSETQRNKGNFPGRFSGRQFSNSRSEMNVSTLELGDSALYLCASSSTGSEKLFFGSGTQLSVL.

The CDR3 DNA follows: TGTGCCAGCAGCGCGACAGTCCCTCACTCTGGAAACACCATATATTTT. It codes for CASSATVPHSGNTIYF. This chain uses TRBV9 with TRBJ1-3, with a weak D call TRBD1 (5 bases). V was trimmed by 3 bases and J by 0 bases, leaving 13 bases between them. This CDR3 is built from 16 residues. CDR1 and CDR2 from the germline V gene are SGDLS and YYNGEE.

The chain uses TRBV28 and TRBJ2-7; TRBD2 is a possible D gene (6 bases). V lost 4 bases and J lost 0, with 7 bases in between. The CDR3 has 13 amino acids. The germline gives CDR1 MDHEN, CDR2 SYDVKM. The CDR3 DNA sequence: TGTGCCAGCAGTTCGCGGGGCTCCTACGAGCAGTACTTC. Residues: CASSSRGSYEQYF.

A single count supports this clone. CDR3 coding DNA: TGCGCCAGCAGTGAGCGGGGGGCCACTGGCGGCTACACCTTC. Residues: CASSERGATGGYTF. The J gene is TRBJ1-2, the V gene TRBV10-2; D may be TRBD1 (6 bases). This CDR3 is built from 14 residues. Trimming shortened V by 2 bases and J by 8 bases, and 15 bases separated the two germline ends. Germline CDR1 reads WSHSY; CDR2 reads SAAADI.

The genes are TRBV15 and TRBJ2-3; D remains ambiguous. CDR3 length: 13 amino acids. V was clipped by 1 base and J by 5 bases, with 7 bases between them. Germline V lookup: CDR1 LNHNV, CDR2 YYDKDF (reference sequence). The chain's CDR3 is CATSRGPGDTQYF. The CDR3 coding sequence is TGTGCCACCAGCAGAGGTCCGGGAGATACGCAGTATTTT. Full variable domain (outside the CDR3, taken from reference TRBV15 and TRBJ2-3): DAMVIQNPRYQVTQFGKPVTLSCSQTLNHNVMYWYQQKSSQAPKLLFHYYDKDFNNEADTPDNFQSRRPNTSFCFLDIRSPGLGDTAMYLCATSRGPGDTQYFGPGTRLTVL.

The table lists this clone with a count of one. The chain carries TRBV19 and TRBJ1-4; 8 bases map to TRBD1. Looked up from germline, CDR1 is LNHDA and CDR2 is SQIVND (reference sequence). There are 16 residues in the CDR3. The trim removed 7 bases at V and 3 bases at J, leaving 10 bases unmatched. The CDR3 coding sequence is TGTGCCAGTACCCCAGGGGGCGGTGTGGCTAATGAAAAACTGTTTTTT. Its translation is CASTPGGGVANEKLFF.

DNA of the CDR3: TGTGCCAGCTCTGCCCAGGGTGGTCGGGGCTACACCTTC. Amino acids: CASSAQGGRGYTF. The chain recombines TRBV7-8 with TRBJ1-2, with D maybe TRBD1 (5 bases). The CDR3 spans 13 residues. CDR1 and CDR2 (germline): SGHVS, FQNEAQ. Trimming shortened V by 8 bases and J by 8 bases, and 18 bases separated the two germline ends.

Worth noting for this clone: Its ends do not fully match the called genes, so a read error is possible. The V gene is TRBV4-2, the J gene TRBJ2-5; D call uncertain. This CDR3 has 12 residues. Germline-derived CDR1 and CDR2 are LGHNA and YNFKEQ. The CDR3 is CTSSPPGETQYF. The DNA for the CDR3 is TGTACCAGCAGCCCTCCCGGGGAGACCCAGTACTTC.

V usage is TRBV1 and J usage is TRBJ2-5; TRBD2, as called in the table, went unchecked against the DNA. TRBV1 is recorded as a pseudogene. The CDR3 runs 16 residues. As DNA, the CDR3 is TGCACCAGCAGCCAAGATCTAGGCACTGGCAAAGAGACCCAGTACTTC. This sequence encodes CTSSQDLGTGKETQYF.

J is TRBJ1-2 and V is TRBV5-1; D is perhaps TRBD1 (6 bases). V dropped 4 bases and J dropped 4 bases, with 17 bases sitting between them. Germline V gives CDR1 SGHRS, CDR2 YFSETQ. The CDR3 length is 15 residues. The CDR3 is CASSATGQLGYGYTF. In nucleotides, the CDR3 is TGCGCCAGCAGCGCTACAGGGCAACTGGGCTATGGCTACACCTTC.